This T cell receptor (beta chain) emerged from a study of esophageal squamous cell carcinoma tumors (dated by TCRdb to the early 2020s). A note on the overall study: Using principal component analysis combined with K-means clustering of immunohistochemical values for T-cell and checkpoint markers, the researchers divided patients into immuno relation high and low groups. Across the roughly 10 cases, more than 1,500,000 TCRalpha and around 1.3 million TCRbeta total reads were obtained, of which roughly 32,000 and 35,000 were unique. The purpose of the study was to evaluate TCR repertoire diversity and shared TCR repertoires of T cells in the tumor environment of esophageal squamous cell carcinoma. A wider cohort of under 60 surgically treated esophageal squamous cell carcinoma patients in Japan was included, comprising 21 high and approximately 30 low immuno relation cases. TCR sequencing covered roughly ten patients: five randomly selected high immuno relation cases and five background-matched low immuno relation cases. Overall study outcomes, separate from this receptor: Twenty-seven TRAV|TRAJ and some 20 TRBV|TRBJ combinations, including TRAV13-1|TRAJ22 and TRBV7-9|TRBJ2-7, appeared to be shared among high immuno relation cases. Because TCRalphabeta repertoire variation was large, shared V|J recombination candidates may have been selected by chance. Only a few cases were included in the TCR repertoire analysis, and no investigation at the CDR3 clonotype level was carried out. The high immuno relation group had higher significant repertoire counts, although the two groups did not differ in total TCR repertoire counts. In about 30% of the 10 cases, a single TCRalpha VJ recombination dominated, and TCRalpha diversity seemed to be reduced. TCRalpha and TCRbeta chains were sequenced separately, so chain pairing and recognized antigens remained unknown.

This clonotype is deemed medium-sized (0.01 to 0.1%). The antigen this receptor binds is unknown. The record has no base qualities; no much larger clone is one base away. Anyone who had received neoadjuvant chemotherapy or who was missing clinical information was not enrolled. The TCR-sequenced cases shown were male and underwent subtotal esophagectomy with 2- or 3-field lymphadenectomy. No T-cell sorting was done; instead, RNA was pulled from bulk tumor tissue sections using a Qiagen AllPrep kit. Small sections of surgically resected tumor tissue were kept in RNAlater reagent at -80 degrees C until RNA was extracted. The CDR3 spans 17 residues, from the cysteine through the phenylalanine. CDR3 DNA only is kept here, 51 bases in frame from base 1. The germline V gene specifies ENHRY as CDR1 and SYGVKD as CDR2. Relative to germline, V is missing 2 bases and J is missing 5 bases, with 14 bases of the junction outside any gene match.

Libraries came from 5' RACE. The PCR step used KAPA HiFi along with constant-region primers for TCRalpha or TCRbeta and a P20EA primer, and a nested second PCR with CA2 or CB2 followed. TCR genes were amplified by unbiased adaptor ligation RT-PCR, with reverse transcription by Superscript III and a polyT18-containing BSL-18E primer. Once second-strand synthesis and blunting were done, the P10EA/P20EA adaptor was ligated onto the 5' end of the cDNA, and NotI digestion came next. For both the first and second PCRs, 15 to 25 cycles of 98 degrees C for 20 s, 65 degrees C for 30 s and 72 degrees C for 1 min were run. Amplicons were indexed with the Nextera XT Index kit v2 Set A, pooled in equimolar amounts and quantified on a Qubit 2.0 Fluorometer. For sequencing, the Illumina MiSeq platform generated 2x300 bp paired-end reads. Concerning the study's data processing: V and J genes were assigned to reads on the basis of highest identity to IMGT reference sequences using Repertoire Genesis software ver.1.0. CDR3 was defined from Cys104 to Phe118 plus Gly119 and translated, and unique sequence reads were defined by distinct V, J and CDR3 amino acids. Shared V|J combinations were selected as significant in both a Fisher's exact test in edgeR and a Mann Whitney U test. After singletons were removed and 500 repertoire combinations were bootstrapped, the repertoire dissimilarity index was calculated using the R rdi package. TCRdb handled the public reads itself, with Q25 trimming in fastp and clone calling in MiXCR, and kept productive beta chains. Rows with a matching CDR3 protein are joined into one entry that keeps the most common DNA and genes. These V and J calls derive from TCRdb rather than the authors' analysis. This sample comprises a few thousand distinct CDR3 sequences, 22% of them detected only once. Of the sample, 31% falls within the top ten clones.

The clonotype comes from a man between 50 and 79 years old with esophageal squamous cell carcinoma. The sequence links TRBV10-3 to TRBJ2-5; 7 nucleotides in the junction match TRBD1. The sequenced sample consisted of tumor tissue. The CDR3 is CAISEGEGASELETQYF. The DNA reads as follows: TGTGCCATCAGTGAGGGAGAGGGGGCGAGCGAGTTGGAGACCCAGTACTTC.